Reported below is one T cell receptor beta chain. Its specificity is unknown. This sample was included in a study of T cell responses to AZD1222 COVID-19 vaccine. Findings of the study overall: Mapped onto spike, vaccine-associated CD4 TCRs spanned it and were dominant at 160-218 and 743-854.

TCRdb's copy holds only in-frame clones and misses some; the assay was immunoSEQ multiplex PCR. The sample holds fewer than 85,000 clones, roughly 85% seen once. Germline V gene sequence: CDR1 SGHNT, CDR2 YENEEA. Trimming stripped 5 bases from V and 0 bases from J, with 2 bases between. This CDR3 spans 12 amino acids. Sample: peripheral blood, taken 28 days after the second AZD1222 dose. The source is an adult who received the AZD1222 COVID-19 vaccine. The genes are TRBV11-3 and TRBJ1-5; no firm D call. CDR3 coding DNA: TGTGCCAGCAGCCATAGCAATCAGCCCCAGCATTTT. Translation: CASSHSNQPQHF. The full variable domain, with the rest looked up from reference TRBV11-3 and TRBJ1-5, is EAGVVQSPRYKIIEKKQPVAFWCNPISGHNTLYWYLQNLGQGPELLIRYENEEAVDDSQLPKDRFSAERLKGVDSTLKIQPAELGDSAVYLCASSHSNQPQHFGDGTRLSIL.